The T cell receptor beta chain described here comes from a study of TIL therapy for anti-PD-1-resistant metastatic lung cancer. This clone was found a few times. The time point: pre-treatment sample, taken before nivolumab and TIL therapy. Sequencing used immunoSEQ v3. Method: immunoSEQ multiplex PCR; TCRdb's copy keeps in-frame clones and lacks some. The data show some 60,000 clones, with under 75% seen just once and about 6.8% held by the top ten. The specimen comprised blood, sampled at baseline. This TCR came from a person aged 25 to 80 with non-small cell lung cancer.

The CDR3 sequence: CASSGTLGNSPLHF. The CDR3 nucleotides read TGTGCCAGCTCTGGGACACTAGGGAATTCACCCCTCCACTTT. This sequence joins TRBV2 and TRBJ1-6; D may be TRBD1 (6 bases). V lost 8 bases and J 7 bases, leaving 15 bases between the germline ends. The CDR3 spans 14 residues. Germline V gene data show CDR1 as SNHLY and CDR2 as FYNNEI.